The source of this TCR beta chain is a study of blood T cell repertoires in COVID-19. Whole-study context: Sample material is recorded as cDNA or gDNA derived from T cells, B-cell-depleted T cells, or PBMCs.

Seattle cases were enrolled at active infection and followed longitudinally. Trimming pared 10 bases from V and 3 bases from J, leaving 15 bases between. CDR1 and CDR2 (germline): MDHEN, SYDVKM. The CDR3 contains 13 residues. As handled by the study authors: Reference gene primers were amplified, and this amplification served to estimate nucleated cell counts. Method: immunoSEQ multiplex PCR; TCRdb's copy keeps in-frame clones and lacks some. V and J calls and clone size are as listed in that table; D and trimming were resolved from the DNA. The sample has roughly 440,000 clones; about nine tenths are singletons.

V gene TRBV28 combines with J gene TRBJ1-1; D ambiguous. The source is a woman between 50 and 59 years old with COVID-19, enrolled during active disease. The material sequenced was peripheral blood. CDR3 DNA sequence: TGTGCCACGCTCCCACTGGTGGACACTGAAGCTTTCTTT. It codes for CATLPLVDTEAFF. Supplemented by reference TRBV28 and TRBJ1-1, the full variable domain reads DVKVTQSSRYLVKRTGEKVFLECVQDMDHENMFWYRQDPGLGLRLIYFSYDVKMKEKGDIPEGYSVSREKKERFSLILESASTNQTSMYLCATLPLVDTEAFFGQGTRLTVV.